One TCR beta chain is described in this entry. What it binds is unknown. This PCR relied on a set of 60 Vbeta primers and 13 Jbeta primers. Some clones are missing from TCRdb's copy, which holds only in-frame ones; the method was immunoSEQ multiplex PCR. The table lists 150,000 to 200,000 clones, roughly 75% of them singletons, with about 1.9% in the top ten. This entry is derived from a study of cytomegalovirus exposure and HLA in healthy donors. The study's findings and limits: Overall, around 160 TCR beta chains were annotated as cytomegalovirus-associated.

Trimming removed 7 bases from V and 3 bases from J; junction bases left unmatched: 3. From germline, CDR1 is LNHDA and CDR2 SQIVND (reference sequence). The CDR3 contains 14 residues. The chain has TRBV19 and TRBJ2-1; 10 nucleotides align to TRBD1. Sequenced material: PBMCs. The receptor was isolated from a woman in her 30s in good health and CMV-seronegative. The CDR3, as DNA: TGTGCCAGTATTGGGACAGGGGACTACAATGAGCAGTTCTTC. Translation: CASIGTGDYNEQFF.